This entry concerns a single T cell receptor beta chain. What it binds is unknown. The CDR3 sequence is 14 residues long. CDR1 is LGHNA and CDR2 is YNFKEQ in the germline V gene. V lost 5 bases to trimming and J lost 7 bases; unmatched junction nucleotides: 6. This entry belongs to a study of T cells after posttransplantation cyclophosphamide. Study-wide points: Recipient CMV seropositivity and CMV reactivation strongly tracked TRB clonality. Tissue-infiltrating T cells from skin or gut overlapped little with blood T cells. Later post-transplant blood repertoires were often dominated by donor CD8+ memory clones.

Sequencing was performed with immunoSEQ multiplex PCR; in TCRdb, only in-frame clones are kept and a portion is missing. The data show 3,000 to 4,000 clones, 62% seen once. The receptor comes from a man aged 30 to 45 in good health and a related stem cell transplant donor. The sequenced sample consisted of memory CD8+ T cells sorted from blood. The chain couples TRBV4-2 to TRBJ2-7; 12 nucleotides agree with TRBD1. CDR3 sequence reads: CASSEGQGAREQYF. DNA of the CDR3: TGTGCCAGCAGCGAGGGACAGGGGGCCCGAGAGCAGTACTTC.